One and the same sample provided the 23 T cell receptor beta chains below, sequenced in a study of T cells after yellow fever vaccination. From the 5' RACE reads, TCRdb called clonotypes with MiXCR, one entry per CDR3 protein. The sample records a few hundred thousand distinct CDR3 sequences, 7% to 10% being singletons. The specimen comprised PBMCs, sampled around 45 days after the first yellow fever vaccination. Receptors originate from a young man who received the YFV17D yellow fever vaccine.

At least ten counts were recorded for this clonotype. V usage is TRBV20-1 and J usage is TRBJ2-1; 9 positions agree with TRBD2. Germline CDR1 and CDR2: DFQATT and SNEGSKA (reference sequence). The CDR3 loop spans 13 amino acids. The trim removed 6 bases at V and 6 bases at J, leaving 6 bases unmatched. The CDR3: CSAYLAGFNEQFF. The CDR3 DNA is TGCAGTGCCTACCTAGCGGGGTTCAATGAGCAGTTCTTC.

This clonotype has just a few counts. The V and J genes are TRBV7-2 and TRBJ2-5; 7 nucleotides agree with TRBD1. The CDR3 totals 17 residues. Germline V gene lookup returns CDR1 SGHTA and CDR2 FQGNSA. Losses at the gene ends were 1 base for V and 5 bases for J; bases not matched to a gene: 13. The CDR3 sequence: CASSLGAQQGLGETQYF. CDR3 nucleotide sequence: TGTGCCAGCAGCTTAGGGGCCCAACAGGGGCTAGGGGAGACCCAGTACTTC.

The rearrangement joins TRBV7-2 to TRBJ2-5; 7 bases map to TRBD2. The CDR3 loop spans 16 amino acids. In germline, CDR1 is SGHTA, CDR2 FQGNSA. The V and J ends lost 6 bases and 4 bases, in that order; junction bases with no gene match: 14. The CDR3 spells CASRSGTIVLGETQYF. The CDR3 coding sequence is TGTGCCAGCAGATCCGGGACTATAGTATTGGGAGAGACCCAGTACTTC.

This clonotype showed up many times. The chain recombines TRBV7-2 with TRBJ2-4; 9 bases align to TRBD1. This CDR3 has 16 residues. Germline CDR1 and CDR2: SGHTA and FQGNSA. With V trimmed by 2 bases and J by 1 base, 3 bases remained unmatched. CDR3 protein: CASSLRTGVAKNIQYF. The CDR3 DNA reads TGTGCCAGCAGCTTAAGGACAGGGGTCGCCAAAAACATTCAGTACTTC.

The gene calls are TRBV2 and TRBJ1-3; D unresolved. The CDR3 runs to 16 residues. Germline V CDR1 and CDR2: SNHLY, FYNNEI. The V end was cut by 6 bases, the J end by 2 bases, with 17 bases between. The CDR3 reads CASSTQGFQAGNTIYF. The DNA for the CDR3 is TGTGCCAGCAGCACCCAAGGTTTCCAAGCTGGAAACACCATATATTTT. The entire variable domain, with the rest obtained from reference TRBV2 and TRBJ1-3, is as follows: EPEVTQTPSHQVTQMGQEVILRCVPISNHLYFYWYRQILGQKVEFLVSFYNNEISEKSEIFDDQFSVERPDGSNFTLKIRSTKLEDSAMYFCASSTQGFQAGNTIYFGEGSWLTVV.

V and J are TRBV7-9 and TRBJ1-2; TRBD1 matches 10 bases. There are 14 residues in the CDR3. From germline, CDR1 is SEHNR and CDR2 FQNEAQ (reference sequence). The V segment lost 5 bases and the J segment 4 bases; nucleotides outside the gene matches: 4. The CDR3 sequence is CASSNWDRGYGYTF. CDR3 sequence (DNA): TGTGCCAGCAGCAACTGGGACAGGGGCTATGGCTACACCTTC.

This clonotype was seen more than once but under ten times. The rearrangement joins TRBV3-1 to TRBJ1-2, with unresolved D. CDR1 and CDR2 from the germline V gene are LGHDT and YNNKEL (reference sequence). This CDR3 has 15 residues. V was clipped by 0 bases and J by 4 bases, with 12 bases between them. The CDR3 region is CASSQEAVGFYGYTF. In nucleotides, the CDR3 is TGTGCCAGCAGCCAAGAAGCGGTAGGGTTCTATGGCTACACCTTC.

This clonotype was counted between two and nine times. This chain connects TRBV7-9 to TRBJ2-2; tentative D call: TRBD1 (6 bases). Germline V lookup: CDR1 SEHNR, CDR2 FQNEAQ (reference sequence). The CDR3 runs 16 residues. Trimming took off 8 bases at V and 0 bases at J, with 16 bases between the two ends. The CDR3 nucleotides are TGTGCCAGCTTCCCCAAACAGGGCACGAACACCGGGGAGCTGTTTTTT. This sequence encodes CASFPKQGTNTGELFF.

In its sample, this clonotype was seen a few times. The chain combines TRBV28 with TRBJ1-1; the match to TRBD1 covers 8 bases. The V segment lost 5 bases and the J segment 5 bases; nucleotides outside the gene matches: 10. Per the germline V gene, CDR1 is MDHEN and CDR2 is SYDVKM. The CDR3 is 15 residues long. CDR3 bases: TGTGCCAGCAGTACACGACAGGGGATGAGTACTGAAGCTTTCTTT. The encoded protein is CASSTRQGMSTEAFF.

This sequence joins TRBV9 and TRBJ1-1, with a tentative D call TRBD1 (6 bases). The V and J ends lost 4 bases and 3 bases respectively, with 13 bases between them. The germline V gene encodes CDR1 SGDLS and CDR2 YYNGEE. The CDR3 loop spans 14 amino acids. The CDR3 DNA reads as TGTGCCAGCAGCTACCAGGGGACGGACACTGAAGCTTTCTTT. Its translation is CASSYQGTDTEAFF.

In its sample, this clonotype was seen many times. The J gene is TRBJ2-3, the V gene TRBV9; TRBD2 matches at 11 bases. The CDR3 contains 16 residues. CDR1 and CDR2 from the germline V gene are SGDLS and YYNGEE. The junction had 4 bases not matched to a gene; V was cut back by 4 bases and J by 0 bases. The CDR3, as DNA: TGTGCCAGCAGCCCTTTAGCGGGGGGGAGCACAGATACGCAGTATTTT. Encoded protein: CASSPLAGGSTDTQYF. Using reference TRBV9 and TRBJ2-3 for the parts outside the CDR3, the full variable domain is DSGVTQTPKHLITATGQRVTLRCSPRSGDLSVYWYQQSLDQGLQFLIQYYNGEERAKGNILERFSAQQFPDLHSELNLSSLELGDSALYFCASSPLAGGSTDTQYFGPGTRLTVL.

The chain couples TRBV7-2 to TRBJ2-2, with unresolved D. This CDR3 contains 15 residues. Trimming shortened V by 5 bases and J by 4 bases, and 14 bases separated the two germline ends. Germline CDR1 and CDR2: SGHTA and FQGNSA. CDR3 coding DNA: TGTGCCAGCAGCAACGAAGGGCGGAGCACCGGGGAGCTGTTTTTT. Encoded protein: CASSNEGRSTGELFF.

This clonotype was counted at least ten times. This CDR3 reads CASSTRVSYEQYF. Here the CDR3 DNA reads TGTGCCAGCAGCACGAGGGTTTCCTACGAGCAGTACTTC. The chain joins TRBV7-8 to TRBJ2-7, with D maybe TRBD2 (5 bases). In germline, CDR1 is SGHVS, CDR2 FQNEAQ. The CDR3 consists of 13 residues. Trimming pared 5 bases from V and 1 base from J, leaving 9 bases between.

The rearrangement links TRBV9 to TRBJ2-5; D not resolved. The CDR3 loop spans 13 amino acids. V lost 3 bases and J lost 2, with 8 bases in between. Germline lookup yields CDR1 SGDLS and CDR2 YYNGEE. DNA of the CDR3: TGTGCCAGCAGCGCTCGCGGACAAGAGACCCAGTACTTC. This codes for CASSARGQETQYF. The full variable domain, rest sourced from reference TRBV9 and TRBJ2-5, is DSGVTQTPKHLITATGQRVTLRCSPRSGDLSVYWYQQSLDQGLQFLIQYYNGEERAKGNILERFSAQQFPDLHSELNLSSLELGDSALYFCASSARGQETQYFGPGTRLLVL.

The chain employs TRBV24-1 and TRBJ2-2; TRBD1 aligns across 8 bases. Germline assignment: CDR1 KGHDR and CDR2 SFDVKD. V lost 7 bases and J lost 11; bases outside the gene matches: 8. The CDR3 is made up of 13 amino acids. The CDR3 coding sequence is TGTGCCACCAGCGATGATCAGGGGGCAGAGCTGTTTTTT. It specifies CATSDDQGAELFF.

The chain couples TRBV15 to TRBJ2-2; D is possibly TRBD2 (6 bases). Germline CDR1 and CDR2: LNHNV and YYDKDF (reference sequence). The CDR3 is 17 amino acids. Deletions cut 0 bases from V and 0 bases from J, with 11 bases between. CDR3 residues: CATSRDRGFANTGELFF. As DNA, the CDR3 is TGTGCCACCAGCAGAGATCGGGGGTTCGCGAACACCGGGGAGCTGTTTTTT.

The rearrangement uses TRBV6-5 and TRBJ1-6, with D possibly matching TRBD1 (6 bases). The CDR3 contains 16 residues. Trimming stripped 2 bases from V and 5 bases from J, with 13 bases between. The germline gives CDR1 MNHEY, CDR2 SVGAGI. In DNA form, the CDR3 reads TGTGCCAGCAGTTACCGCTGGACAGTGGATAATTCACCCCTCCACTTT. Its protein is CASSYRWTVDNSPLHF.

This clonotype has more than one count but fewer than ten. The rearrangement links TRBV5-1 to TRBJ1-5; D uncertain. V was pared by 5 bases and J by 4 bases, with 10 bases between. The CDR3 is 13 amino acids. Germline V gives CDR1 SGHRS, CDR2 YFSETQ. In DNA, the CDR3 is TGCGCCAGCAGTCAGGCAGTGAATCAGCCCCAGCATTTT. It translates to CASSQAVNQPQHF.

This clonotype showed up just a few times. CDR3 loop: CASRRQGGNTEAFF. CDR3 nucleotide sequence: TGTGCCAGCAGAAGACAGGGGGGGAACACTGAAGCTTTCTTT. The chain combines TRBV7-4 with TRBJ1-1; 9 bases are a match to TRBD1. CDR1 is SGHVT and CDR2 is SQSDAQ in the germline V gene. Trimming at V came to 6 bases and at J to 1 base, leaving 3 bases not matched to a gene. This CDR3 spans 14 amino acids. The full variable domain, completed using reference TRBV7-4 and TRBJ1-1, is GAGVSQSPRYKVAKRGRDVALRCDSISGHVTLYWYRQTLGQGSEVLTYSQSDAQRDKSGRPSGRFSAERPERSVSTLKIQRTEQGDSAVYLCASRRQGGNTEAFFGQGTRLTVV.

This clonotype was found a few times. The rearrangement links TRBV5-1 to TRBJ2-1; 7 nucleotides agree with TRBD1. Germline V gene data show CDR1 as SGHRS and CDR2 as YFSETQ. V lost 0 bases to trimming and J lost 7 bases; unmatched junction nucleotides: 4. The CDR3 runs 14 residues. This CDR3 reads CASSLGTGSNEQFF. The DNA of the CDR3 is TGCGCCAGCAGCTTGGGGACAGGTAGTAATGAGCAGTTCTTC.

This sequence joins TRBV28 and TRBJ2-7; weak D call: TRBD2 (5 bases). Germline V gene data show CDR1 as MDHEN and CDR2 as SYDVKM. This CDR3 comprises 13 residues. V was shortened by 3 bases and J by 4 bases, with 10 bases between the two germline ends. CDR3 amino acids: CASSLTGMYEQYV. In nucleotides, the CDR3 is TGTGCCAGCAGTTTGACGGGGATGTACGAGCAGTACGTC.

This clonotype was detected only a few times. The chain combines TRBV6-1 with TRBJ2-5; maybe TRBD2 (5 bases). Between the trimmed V and J ends, which lost 5 bases and 2 bases, there was a span of 21 bases. The CDR3 length is 17 residues. Germline V gene lookup returns CDR1 MNHNS and CDR2 SASEGT. The DNA for the CDR3 is TGTGCCAGCAGTCGCCTAGGAGGAACCGTTTCGCAAGAGACCCAGTACTTC. This gives the protein CASSRLGGTVSQETQYF.

V gene TRBV21-1 combines with J gene TRBJ1-5. TRBV21-1 is listed as a pseudogene. This CDR3 comprises 15 residues. The CDR3 reads CASSSYGYSNQPQHF. CDR3 coding DNA: TGTGCCAGCAGCAGCTACGGATATAGCAATCAGCCCCAGCATTTT.